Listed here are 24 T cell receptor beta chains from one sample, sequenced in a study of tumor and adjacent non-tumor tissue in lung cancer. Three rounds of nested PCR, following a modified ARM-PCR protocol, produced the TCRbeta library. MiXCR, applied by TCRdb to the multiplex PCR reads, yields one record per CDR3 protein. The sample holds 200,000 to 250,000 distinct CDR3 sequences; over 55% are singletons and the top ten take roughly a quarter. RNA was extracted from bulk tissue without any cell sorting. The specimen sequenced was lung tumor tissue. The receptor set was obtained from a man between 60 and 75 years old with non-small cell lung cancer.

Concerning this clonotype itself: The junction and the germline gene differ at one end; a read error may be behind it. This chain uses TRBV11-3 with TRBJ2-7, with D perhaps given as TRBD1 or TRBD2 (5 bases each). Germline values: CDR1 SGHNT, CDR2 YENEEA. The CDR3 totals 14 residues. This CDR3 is CASSPRDVAGERYF. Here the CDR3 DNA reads TGTGCCAGCAGCCCCCGGGACGTAGCTGGCGAGCGGTACTTC.

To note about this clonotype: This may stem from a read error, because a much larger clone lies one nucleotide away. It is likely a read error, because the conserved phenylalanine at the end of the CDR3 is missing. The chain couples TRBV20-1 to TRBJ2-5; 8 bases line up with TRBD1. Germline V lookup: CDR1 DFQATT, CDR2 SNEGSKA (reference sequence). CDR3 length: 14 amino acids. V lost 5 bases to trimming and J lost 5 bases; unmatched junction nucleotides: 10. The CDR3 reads CSAPDRALRETQYI. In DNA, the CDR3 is TGCAGTGCTCCGGACAGGGCACTCAGGGAGACCCAGTACATC.

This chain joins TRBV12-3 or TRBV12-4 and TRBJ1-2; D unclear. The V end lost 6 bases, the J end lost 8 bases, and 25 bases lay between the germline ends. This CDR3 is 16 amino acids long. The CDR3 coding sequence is TGTGCCAGCAGACCACATAGGACCCGGGGAAGCGACGGCTACACCTTC. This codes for CASRPHRTRGSDGYTF.

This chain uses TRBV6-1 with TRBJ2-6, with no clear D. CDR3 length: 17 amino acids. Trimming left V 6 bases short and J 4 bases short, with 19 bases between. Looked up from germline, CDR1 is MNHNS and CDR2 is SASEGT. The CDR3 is CASRPGSEDSGANVLTF. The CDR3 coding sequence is TGTGCCAGCAGACCCGGGTCCGAAGACTCCGGGGCCAACGTCCTGACTTTC.

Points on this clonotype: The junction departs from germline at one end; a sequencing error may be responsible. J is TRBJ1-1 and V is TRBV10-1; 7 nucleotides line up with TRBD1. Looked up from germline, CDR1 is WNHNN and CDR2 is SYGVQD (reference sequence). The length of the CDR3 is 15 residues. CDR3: CANSDSTGMNIEAFF. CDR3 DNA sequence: TGCGCCAACAGTGATTCGACAGGGATGAACATTGAAGCTTTCTTT.

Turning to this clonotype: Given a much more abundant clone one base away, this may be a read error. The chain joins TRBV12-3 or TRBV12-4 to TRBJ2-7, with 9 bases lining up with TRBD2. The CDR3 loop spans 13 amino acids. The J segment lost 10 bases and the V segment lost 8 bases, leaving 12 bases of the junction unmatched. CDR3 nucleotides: TGTGCCAGCCGATTCGGACTAGCGCCAGACCAGTACTTC. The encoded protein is CASRFGLAPDQYF.

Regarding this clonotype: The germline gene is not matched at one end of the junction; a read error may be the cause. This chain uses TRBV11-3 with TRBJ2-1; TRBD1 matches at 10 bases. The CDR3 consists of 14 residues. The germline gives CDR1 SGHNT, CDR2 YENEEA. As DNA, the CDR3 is TGTGCCAGCAGCCCCCGGGACAGGGGCCACGAGCAGTCCTTC. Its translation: CASSPRDRGHEQSF.

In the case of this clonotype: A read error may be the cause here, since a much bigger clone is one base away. CDR3 DNA: TGTGCCAGCAGTTTAGTACAGGCCACGTACGAGGAGTACTTC. It specifies CASSLVQATYEEYF. The V call is TRBV28, the J call TRBJ2-7; TRBD1 might be the D (5 bases). This CDR3 has 14 residues. Germline V CDR1 and CDR2: MDHEN, SYDVKM.

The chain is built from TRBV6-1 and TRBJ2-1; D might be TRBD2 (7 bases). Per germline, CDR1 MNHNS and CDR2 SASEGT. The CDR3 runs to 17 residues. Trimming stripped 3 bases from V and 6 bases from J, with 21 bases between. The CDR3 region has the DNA TGTGCCAGCAGTGAGATCATGGGGGGGGCCACCCGCAATGAGCAGTTCTTC. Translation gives CASSEIMGGATRNEQFF.

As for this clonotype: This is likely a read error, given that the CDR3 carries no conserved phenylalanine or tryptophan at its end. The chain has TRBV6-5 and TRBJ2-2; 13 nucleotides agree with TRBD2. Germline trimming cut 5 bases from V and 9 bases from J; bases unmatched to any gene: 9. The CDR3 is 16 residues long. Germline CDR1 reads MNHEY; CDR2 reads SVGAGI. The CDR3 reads CASSRGLAGRTRELFS. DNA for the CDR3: TGTGCCAGCAGTCGGGGACTAGCGGGACGGACCAGGGAGCTGTTTTCT.

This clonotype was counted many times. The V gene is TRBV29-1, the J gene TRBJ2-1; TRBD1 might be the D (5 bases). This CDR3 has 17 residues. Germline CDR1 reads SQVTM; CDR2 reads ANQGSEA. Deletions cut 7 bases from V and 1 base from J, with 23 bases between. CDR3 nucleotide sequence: TGCAGCGCGCGAGGCAGGGTCCCGCCACTTTCCTACAATGAGCAGTTCTTC. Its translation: CSARGRVPPLSYNEQFF.

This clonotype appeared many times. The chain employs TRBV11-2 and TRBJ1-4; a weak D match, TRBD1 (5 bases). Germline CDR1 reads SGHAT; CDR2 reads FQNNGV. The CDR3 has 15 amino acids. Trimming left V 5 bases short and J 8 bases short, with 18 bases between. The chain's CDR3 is CASSHGTSSREKLFF. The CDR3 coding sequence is TGTGCCAGCAGCCACGGGACTTCCTCAAGGGAAAAACTGTTTTTT.

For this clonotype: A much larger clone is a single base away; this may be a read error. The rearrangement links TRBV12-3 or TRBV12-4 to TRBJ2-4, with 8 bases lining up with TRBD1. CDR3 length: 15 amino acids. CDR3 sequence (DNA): TGTGCCAGCAGTTTACGGACAGGGCGAGGGGACATTAAGTACTTC. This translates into CASSLRTGRGDIKYF.

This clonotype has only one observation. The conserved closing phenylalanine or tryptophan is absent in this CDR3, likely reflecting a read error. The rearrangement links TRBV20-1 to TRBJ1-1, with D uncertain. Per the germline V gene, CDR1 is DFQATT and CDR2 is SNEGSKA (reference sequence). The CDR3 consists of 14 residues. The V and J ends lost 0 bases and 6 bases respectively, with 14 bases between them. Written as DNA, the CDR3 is TGCAGTGCTAGAGATCAGAAACGATCGGCTGAAGCTTTCATT. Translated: CSARDQKRSAEAFI.

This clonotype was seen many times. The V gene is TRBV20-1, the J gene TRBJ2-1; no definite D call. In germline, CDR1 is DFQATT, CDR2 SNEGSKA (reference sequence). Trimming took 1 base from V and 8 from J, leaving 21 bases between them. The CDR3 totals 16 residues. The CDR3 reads CSARARSRAEFDEQFF. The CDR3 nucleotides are TGCAGTGCTAGAGCAAGGAGCCGGGCCGAGTTTGATGAGCAGTTCTTC.

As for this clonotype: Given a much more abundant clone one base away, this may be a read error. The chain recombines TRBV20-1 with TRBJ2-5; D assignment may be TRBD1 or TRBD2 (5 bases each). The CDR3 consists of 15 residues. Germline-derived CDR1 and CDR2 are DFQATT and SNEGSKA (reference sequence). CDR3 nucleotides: TGCGGTGCTAGCCTTCACTCCCAGGGCTCAGAGACCCAGTACTTC. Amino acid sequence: CGASLHSQGSETQYF.

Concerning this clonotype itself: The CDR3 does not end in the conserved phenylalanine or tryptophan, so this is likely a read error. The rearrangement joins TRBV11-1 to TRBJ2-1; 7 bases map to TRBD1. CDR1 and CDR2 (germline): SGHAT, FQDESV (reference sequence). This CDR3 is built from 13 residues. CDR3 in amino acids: CASSDRSYNGQFL. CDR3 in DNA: TGTGCCAGCTCGGACAGGTCCTACAATGGGCAGTTCTTA.

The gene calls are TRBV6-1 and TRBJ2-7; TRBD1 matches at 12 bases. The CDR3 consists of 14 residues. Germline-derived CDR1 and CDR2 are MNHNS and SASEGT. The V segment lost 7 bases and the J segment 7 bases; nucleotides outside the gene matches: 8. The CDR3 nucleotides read TGTGCCAGCACCCGGGACAGGGGGCGGGGAGAGCAGTACTTC. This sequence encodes CASTRDRGRGEQYF.

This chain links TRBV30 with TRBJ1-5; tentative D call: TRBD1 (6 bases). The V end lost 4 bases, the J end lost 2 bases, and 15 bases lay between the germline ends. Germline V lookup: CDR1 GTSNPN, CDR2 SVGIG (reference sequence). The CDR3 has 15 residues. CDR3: CAWNTEQGGNQPQHF. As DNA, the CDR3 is TGTGCCTGGAATACGGAACAGGGAGGCAATCAGCCCCAGCATTTT.

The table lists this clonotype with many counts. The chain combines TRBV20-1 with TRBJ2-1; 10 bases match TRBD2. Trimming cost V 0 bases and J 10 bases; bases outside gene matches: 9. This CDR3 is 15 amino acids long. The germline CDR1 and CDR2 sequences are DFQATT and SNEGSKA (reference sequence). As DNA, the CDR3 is TGCAGTGCTAGAGAGAGCCTAGCGGGAGCGTTAGAGCAGTTCTTC. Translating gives CSARESLAGALEQFF.

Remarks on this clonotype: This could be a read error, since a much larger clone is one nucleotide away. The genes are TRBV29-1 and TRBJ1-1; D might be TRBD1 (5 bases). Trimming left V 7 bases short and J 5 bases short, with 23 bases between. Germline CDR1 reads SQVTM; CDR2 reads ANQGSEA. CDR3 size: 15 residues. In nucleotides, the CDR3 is TGCAGCGCCGGTCCTACCGGGGCAGGGATGACTGAAGCTTTCTTT. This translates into CSAGPTGAGMTEAFF.

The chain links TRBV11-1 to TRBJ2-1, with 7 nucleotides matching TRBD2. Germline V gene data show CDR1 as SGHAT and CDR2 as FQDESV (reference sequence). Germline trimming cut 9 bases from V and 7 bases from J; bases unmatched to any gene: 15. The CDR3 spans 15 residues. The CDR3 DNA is TGTGCCAGTGTCTCTTTACGGGGGGAGAGAAATGAGCAGTTCTTC. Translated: CASVSLRGERNEQFF.

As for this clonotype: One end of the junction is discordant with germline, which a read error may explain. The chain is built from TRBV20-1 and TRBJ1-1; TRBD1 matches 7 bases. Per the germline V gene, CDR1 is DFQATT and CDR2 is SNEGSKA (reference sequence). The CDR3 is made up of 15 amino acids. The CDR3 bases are TGCAATGCTAGACCACGACAGGGAGTGAACACTGAAGCTTTCTTT. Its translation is CNARPRQGVNTEAFF.

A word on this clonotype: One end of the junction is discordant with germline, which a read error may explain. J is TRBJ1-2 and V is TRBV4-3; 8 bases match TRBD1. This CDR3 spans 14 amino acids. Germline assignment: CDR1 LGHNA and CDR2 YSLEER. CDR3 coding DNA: TGCGTCAGCAGCCGGACAGGGACAGAGTATGGCTACACCTTC. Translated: CVSSRTGTEYGYTF.